This T cell receptor (beta chain) emerged from a study of T cells after yellow fever vaccination. Study-wide results and limits: The bulk population could contribute abundant contaminating clonotypes to FACS-sorted repertoires. At under 97% for CD4 and 88% for CD8, most primary-vaccination clones showed up again after the booster.

TCRdb reprocessed the 5' RACE reads via MiXCR and lists one record per CDR3 protein. In the table there are fewer than 650,000 distinct CDR3 sequences, 21% of which are singletons. J lost 3 bases, V lost 7 bases, and 9 bases had no gene match. This CDR3 has 15 residues. Germline CDR1 reads LNHDA; CDR2 reads SQIVND (reference sequence). On this clonotype itself: Its target is unknown.

The sequences come from PBMCs, collected roughly 20 days after the first yellow fever vaccination. The TCR comes from a man between 18 and 35 years old who received the YFV17D yellow fever vaccine. This chain links TRBV19 with TRBJ2-4, with 7 bases aligning to TRBD1. CDR3 in amino acids: CASTRTGVFKNIQYF. Written as DNA, the CDR3 is TGTGCCAGTACCCGGACAGGCGTATTCAAAAACATTCAGTACTTC.